This T cell receptor beta chain was sequenced during a study of T-cell memory formation after mild COVID-19. Study overall: There were largely donor-specific TCR clusters. Overall study results and limits: Later expanders leaned toward CD4+, whereas clones contracting from day 15 to 85 were balanced CD4/CD8. Shrinking CD4+ clones were chiefly CM and EM; CD8+ ones were chiefly EMRA.

Details on this clonotype: The antigen is unknown.

MiXCR, run by TCRdb on the 5' RACE reads, gives a single entry per CDR3 protein. The data contain roughly 560,000 distinct CDR3 sequences, just over 20% of them singletons. Per germline, CDR1 LNHDA and CDR2 SQIVND (reference sequence). The CDR3 runs 16 residues. V was clipped by 0 bases and J by 3 bases; unmatched bases: 4. This clonotype was sampled from an adult woman who had mild COVID-19 (a few samples of this study predate the infection). Cell type and time point are not known. The source material was PBMCs or a T cell subset sorted from them (not recorded which). V usage is TRBV19 and J usage is TRBJ2-7, with TRBD2 matching over 11 bases. Here the CDR3 reads CASSIDPLAGDYEQYF. DNA of the CDR3: TGTGCCAGTAGTATAGACCCACTAGCGGGAGACTACGAGCAGTACTTC.